This T cell receptor (beta chain) was identified during a study of naive CD8 T cells in extremely preterm neonates. Losses at the gene ends were 4 bases for V and 4 bases for J; bases not matched to a gene: 11. This CDR3 spans 17 amino acids. The germline V gene encodes CDR1 LGHNA and CDR2 YNFKEQ. Study results and limitations: Shared CDR3 nucleotide sequences: preterm roughly 2.7%, term roughly 0.44%, children approximately 0.028%, adults over 0.0095%. Preterm CDR3s were shorter than older groups', with fewer N additions and less trimming.

Generated by immunoSEQ multiplex PCR, the TCRdb table keeps only in-frame clones and is missing some. Of about 4,800 clones listed, roughly 97% were seen once; the top ten hold 0.4% to 0.6%. On this clone itself: Its antigen is not known.

Deliveries were elective term cesareans at roughly 37-43 weeks, with no labor or membrane rupture. Excluded: fetal demise, active maternal HSV, known maternal HIV. Live Annexin V-negative naive CD3+CD8+CD45RA+CCR7+ T cells were sorted. This TCR derives from a newborn in good health. The rearrangement links TRBV4-2 to TRBJ2-1; 9 positions match TRBD2. Sample: naive CD8+ T cells from cord blood. The CDR3 DNA sequence: TGTGCCAGCAGCCCTGAGTCAGGGCTAGCGGGGTACAATGAGCAGTTCTTC. Translating it yields CASSPESGLAGYNEQFF.